This T cell receptor beta chain was found in a study of cytomegalovirus exposure and HLA in healthy donors. Study-level information: In a later analysis, the 130 or so validation repertoires were reported to have used the same platform as the roughly 610 first-cohort repertoires. Study-wide results and limits: Most TCR sequences were rare, but some public TCRs occurred in many donors.

Turning to this clone: The target antigen is unknown.

Only in-frame clones appear in the TCRdb table, and some are missing; sequencing was by immunoSEQ multiplex PCR. The table records more than 95,000 clones, 95% to 96% of them present only once. Germline V gene lookup returns CDR1 SGDLS and CDR2 YYNGEE. The germline V and J ends were trimmed by 2 bases and 3 bases, with 11 bases remaining between them. This CDR3 is built from 14 residues. Sequences were obtained from PBMCs. The chain uses TRBV9 and TRBJ1-1; D perhaps matches TRBD1 (5 bases). This clonotype was obtained from a man younger than 35 in good health and CMV-seronegative. CDR3 loop: CASSVTGVHTEAFF. The CDR3 nucleotides are TGTGCCAGCAGCGTTACAGGTGTCCACACTGAAGCTTTCTTT. The variable domain in full, completed from reference TRBV9 and TRBJ1-1, reads DSGVTQTPKHLITATGQRVTLRCSPRSGDLSVYWYQQSLDQGLQFLIQYYNGEERAKGNILERFSAQQFPDLHSELNLSSLELGDSALYFCASSVTGVHTEAFFGQGTRLTVV.